Shown below are 25 T cell receptor beta chains from a single sample sequenced in a study of identical twins. TCRdb passed the 5' RACE reads through MiXCR, listing each CDR3 protein once. This table has about 530,000 distinct CDR3 sequences, over 12% appearing once. The sample was also reused in another study, on yellow fever vaccine responses in identical twins.

Sequencing was performed on CD4+ T cells sorted from blood. The receptors stem from a young woman in good health.

V is TRBV7-8 and J is TRBJ2-1, with 11 positions matching TRBD2. This CDR3 is built from 18 residues. CDR1 and CDR2 from the germline V gene are SGHVS and FQNEAQ. With V trimmed by 1 base and J by 0 bases, 5 bases remained unmatched. The CDR3 is CASSLGLAGKSSYNEQFF. CDR3 DNA sequence: TGTGCCAGCAGCTTAGGACTAGCGGGGAAGAGCTCCTACAATGAGCAGTTCTTC. Together with reference TRBV7-8 and TRBJ2-1, the CDR3 gives the full variable domain: GAGVSQSPRYKVAKRGQDVALRCDPISGHVSLFWYQQALGQGPEFLTYFQNEAQLDKSGLPSDRFFAERPEGSVSTLKIQRTQQEDSAVYLCASSLGLAGKSSYNEQFFGPGTRLTVL.

The rearrangement uses TRBV2 and TRBJ1-1; 10 bases agree with TRBD1. The CDR3 runs to 14 residues. Germline CDR1 and CDR2: SNHLY and FYNNEI. After removal of 4 bases from V and 3 bases from J, the junction contained 2 bases not matched to a gene. Here the CDR3 DNA reads TGTGCCAGCAGTGTTGGACAGGGGGACACTGAAGCTTTCTTT. This encodes CASSVGQGDTEAFF.

J is TRBJ1-2 and V is TRBV28, with D maybe TRBD1 (5 bases). The germline CDR1 and CDR2 sequences are MDHEN and SYDVKM. CDR3 length: 14 residues. The ends were cut back, 5 bases at V and 8 bases at J, with 18 bases in the middle. The CDR3 sequence is CASSATSQGWGYTF. The CDR3 DNA reads as TGTGCCAGCAGTGCTACCAGCCAGGGATGGGGCTACACCTTC.

For the CDR3, the DNA is TGTGCCAGCAGCCAAGATAGGCAACAGCCCCAGCATTTT. This codes for CASSQDRQQPQHF. V is TRBV3-1 and J is TRBJ1-5, with D hard to call. Per the germline V gene, CDR1 is LGHDT and CDR2 is YNNKEL (reference sequence). The V end lost 0 bases, the J end lost 7 bases, and 7 bases lay between the germline ends. This CDR3 is built from 13 residues.

This chain uses TRBV10-3 with TRBJ2-7; D gene ambiguous. Germline V gene data show CDR1 as ENHRY and CDR2 as SYGVKD. Trimming took off 1 base at V and 7 bases at J, with 11 bases between the two ends. The CDR3 has 13 amino acids. The CDR3 loop reads CAISELPLGEQYF. The CDR3 bases are TGTGCCATCAGTGAGTTACCCCTCGGGGAGCAGTACTTC.

The gene calls are TRBV6-1 and TRBJ2-1; 10 nucleotides agree with TRBD1. The J segment lost 3 bases and the V segment lost 6 bases, leaving 5 bases of the junction unmatched. The germline V gene encodes CDR1 MNHNS and CDR2 SASEGT. This CDR3 is built from 15 residues. CDR3 coding DNA: TGTGCCAGCAGAAGGACAGGGGGAAACTACAATGAGCAGTTCTTC. Residues: CASRRTGGNYNEQFF.

This clonotype turned up a few times. The V call is TRBV7-9, the J call TRBJ2-5; D is ambiguous. The CDR3 length is 14 residues. Germline CDR1 is SEHNR and CDR2 is FQNEAQ (reference sequence). Trimming pared 4 bases from V and 2 bases from J, leaving 11 bases between. CDR3 amino acids: CASSSFLGQETQYF. The CDR3 DNA is TGTGCCAGCAGCTCCTTCCTCGGGCAAGAGACCCAGTACTTC.

This clonotype was counted between two and nine times. The chain is built from TRBV12-3 or TRBV12-4 and TRBJ2-5; 9 bases are a match to TRBD2. V trimming: 10 bases; J trimming: 5 bases; junction bases outside the gene matches: 14. This CDR3 is built from 15 residues. The CDR3 sequence is CATRRAGGWSETQYF. The CDR3 coding sequence is TGTGCCACACGGCGCGCGGGAGGGTGGTCTGAGACCCAGTACTTC.

This chain uses TRBV18 with TRBJ2-4; D is perhaps TRBD2 (6 bases). With 3 bases removed from V and 2 bases from J, the gap between germline ends came to 17 bases. The CDR3 runs to 17 residues. Germline-derived CDR1 and CDR2 are KGHSH and LQKENI. This CDR3 is CASSPPSGVLPKNIQYF. Here the CDR3 DNA reads TGTGCCAGCTCACCTCCTTCGGGAGTCCTACCCAAAAACATTCAGTACTTC. Based on the CDR3 plus reference TRBV18 and TRBJ2-4, the full variable domain is NAGVMQNPRHLVRRRGQEARLRCSPMKGHSHVYWYRQLPEEGLKFMVYLQKENIIDESGMPKERFSAEFPKEGPSILRIQQVVRGDSAAYFCASSPPSGVLPKNIQYFGAGTRLSVL.

This clonotype was seen more than once but under ten times. The chain is built from TRBV5-6 and TRBJ2-2; 10 bases are a match to TRBD2. The V gene end was trimmed by 3 bases and the J gene end by 9 bases; junction bases not matched to a gene: 11. The CDR3 sequence is 16 residues long. Germline V lookup: CDR1 SGHDT, CDR2 YYEEEE. DNA of the CDR3: TGTGCCAGCAGCTACCGTGGGCTAGCGGGGGCCCGGGAGCTGTTTTTT. As protein: CASSYRGLAGARELFF.

In its sample, this clonotype was seen a few times. This rearrangement joins TRBV12-3 or TRBV12-4 to TRBJ1-5; D gene uncertain. V dropped 5 bases and J dropped 6 bases, with 8 bases sitting between them. The CDR3 runs 12 residues. The CDR3 DNA follows: TGTGCCAGCAGTACCGTGGGTCAGCCCCAGCATTTT. Encoded protein: CASSTVGQPQHF.

The V and J genes are TRBV6-1 and TRBJ2-1; TRBD2 matches at 13 bases. The CDR3 runs to 17 residues. V trimming: 6 bases; J trimming: 1 base; junction bases outside the gene matches: 6. Looked up from germline, CDR1 is MNHNS and CDR2 is SASEGT. The CDR3 DNA is TGTGCCAGCAGACTAGCGGGGGGGCGCGGATCCTACAATGAGCAGTTCTTC. It is translated as CASRLAGGRGSYNEQFF.

This clonotype was counted only a few times. This rearrangement joins TRBV15 to TRBJ2-1; 12 bases match TRBD2. From germline, CDR1 is LNHNV and CDR2 YYDKDF (reference sequence). The ends lost 1 base at V and 6 bases at J; junction bases unmatched: 7. The CDR3 sequence is 17 residues long. Here the CDR3 DNA reads TGTGCCACCAGCAGAGTGCACTTACTAGCGGGAGGCAATGAGCAGTTCTTC. The encoded protein is CATSRVHLLAGGNEQFF.

This clonotype was observed at least ten times. J is TRBJ1-5 and V is TRBV20-1; TRBD1 might be the D (6 bases). Deletions cut 3 bases from V and 7 bases from J, with 22 bases between. CDR3 length: 16 residues. Germline CDR1 reads DFQATT; CDR2 reads SNEGSKA (reference sequence). CDR3 coding DNA: TGCAGTGCTAGCCCCACTAATCAGGGGCCCGGGCAGCCCCAGCATTTT. Residues: CSASPTNQGPGQPQHF.

The chain is built from TRBV12-3 or TRBV12-4 and TRBJ1-2; D may be TRBD1 (5 bases). The V end lost 3 bases, the J end lost 8 bases, and 16 bases lay between the germline ends. The CDR3 consists of 14 residues. The CDR3 region is CASSLGGGFRGYTF. In DNA, the CDR3 is TGTGCCAGCAGTTTGGGCGGGGGGTTTCGGGGCTACACCTTC.

This clonotype was detected a few times. This chain joins TRBV4-1 and TRBJ2-1, with 8 bases identical to TRBD2. Germline loops: CDR1 MGHRA, CDR2 YSYEKL. The CDR3 loop spans 18 amino acids. Trimming took 4 bases from V and 2 from J; bases not matched to a gene: 13. CDR3 sequence (DNA): TGCGCCAGCAGCCCCAATGGCGCGGTAGCGGGGACCTACAATGAGCAGTTCTTC. It codes for CASSPNGAVAGTYNEQFF.

The J gene is TRBJ1-6, the V gene TRBV5-8; no reliable D call. Germline V lookup: CDR1 SGHTS, CDR2 YDEGEE. The CDR3 runs 15 residues. Trimming cost V 4 bases and J 2 bases, with 10 bases left between them. CDR3 in amino acids: CASSKDPPYNSPLHF. DNA of the CDR3: TGTGCCAGCAGCAAGGACCCGCCCTATAATTCACCCCTCCACTTT.

This clonotype was seen a few times. The chain joins TRBV27 to TRBJ2-7, with 9 bases aligning to TRBD2. Germline loops: CDR1 MNHEY, CDR2 SMNVEV (reference sequence). The junction had 5 bases not matched to a gene; V was cut back by 5 bases and J by 3 bases. The CDR3 is made up of 14 amino acids. The CDR3 here is CASSAAGGIYEQYF. The CDR3 bases are TGTGCCAGCAGTGCTGCGGGAGGGATCTACGAGCAGTACTTC.

The sample holds many counts of this clonotype. This rearrangement joins TRBV5-1 to TRBJ2-1, with 7 positions matching TRBD1. The CDR3 covers 13 residues. Trimming at V came to 0 bases and at J to 6 bases, leaving 0 bases not matched to a gene. Germline V gene lookup returns CDR1 SGHRS and CDR2 YFSETQ. For the CDR3, the DNA is TGCGCCAGCAGCTTGGGACAGGGCAATGAGCAGTTCTTC. Translating gives CASSLGQGNEQFF.

This clonotype was observed a few times. This chain uses TRBV29-1 with TRBJ2-7; D may correspond to TRBD1 or TRBD2 (5 bases each). This CDR3 spans 14 amino acids. The germline gives CDR1 SQVTM, CDR2 ANQGSEA. V lost 6 bases and J 2 bases, leaving 17 bases between the germline ends. The CDR3 sequence is CSVAPGPGTYEQYF. The DNA of the CDR3 is TGCAGCGTAGCGCCGGGACCGGGGACCTACGAGCAGTACTTC.

The chain employs TRBV27 and TRBJ1-1; 9 bases are shared with TRBD1. Germline V lookup: CDR1 MNHEY, CDR2 SMNVEV (reference sequence). The CDR3 consists of 15 residues. The V gene end was trimmed by 7 bases and the J gene end by 10 bases; junction bases not matched to a gene: 16. CDR3 DNA sequence: TGTGCCAGCACCTCTCAAGACAGGGGGGAGAGAAGAGCTTTCTTT. Protein product: CASTSQDRGERRAFF.

This clonotype has only a few counts. The genes are TRBV28 and TRBJ2-3; possibly TRBD1 for D (6 bases). This CDR3 contains 13 residues. The germline gives CDR1 MDHEN, CDR2 SYDVKM. Trimming removed 6 bases at V and 4 bases at J, with 11 bases between. The CDR3: CASRIEGADTQYF. CDR3 nucleotide sequence: TGTGCCAGCAGGATTGAGGGGGCAGATACGCAGTATTTT.

The chain joins TRBV10-3 to TRBJ2-1; 11 bases fit TRBD2. The CDR3 sequence is 16 residues long. The V segment lost 1 base and the J segment 9 bases; nucleotides outside the gene matches: 8. The germline V gene encodes CDR1 ENHRY and CDR2 SYGVKD. The CDR3 DNA reads as TGTGCCATCAGTGAGTTCCTAGCGGGAGGTAATGGTGAGCAGTTCTTC. Translated: CAISEFLAGGNGEQFF.

The chain joins TRBV11-2 to TRBJ2-1; 10 nucleotides agree with TRBD1. Germline V CDR1 and CDR2: SGHAT, FQNNGV. Trimming removed 1 base from V and 9 bases from J; junction bases left unmatched: 12. CDR3 length equals 17 residues. CDR3 loop: CASSLASVGTGEGEQFF. DNA for the CDR3: TGTGCCAGCAGCTTAGCCTCCGTCGGGACAGGGGAAGGTGAGCAGTTCTTC.

The genes are TRBV3-1 and TRBJ2-1; D is undetermined. The CDR3 extends over 15 amino acids. From germline, CDR1 is LGHDT and CDR2 YNNKEL (reference sequence). V was trimmed by 2 bases and J by 9 bases, leaving 17 bases between them. The CDR3 coding sequence is TGTGCCAGCAGCCAAAGTCCTTTCAGCGCAGGTGAGCAGTTCTTC. Amino acids: CASSQSPFSAGEQFF.